Below are 4 T cell receptor beta chains sequenced from a single sample in a study of T-cell memory formation after mild COVID-19. TCRdb used MiXCR to reprocess the 5' RACE reads, holding one entry per CDR3 protein. The sample holds around 99,000 distinct CDR3 sequences, over 13% seen once. The specimen was PBMCs or a T cell subset sorted from them (not recorded which). These receptors were taken from a man aged 18 to 35 who had mild COVID-19 (a few samples of this study predate the infection). Cell type and time point are not known.

This clonotype was detected a few times. The chain is built from TRBV12-3 or TRBV12-4 and TRBJ2-2; 12 bases align to TRBD1. With V trimmed by 3 bases and J by 6 bases, 5 bases remained unmatched. The CDR3 contains 16 residues. This CDR3 reads CASSFGTGGLAGELFF. The CDR3 nucleotides are TGTGCCAGCAGTTTCGGGACAGGGGGCCTAGCCGGGGAGCTGTTTTTT.

This clonotype was seen many times. The J gene is TRBJ2-7, the V gene TRBV20-1, with D tentatively TRBD1 or TRBD2 (5 bases each). The CDR3 loop spans 20 amino acids. The V and J ends lost 1 base and 5 bases respectively, with 33 bases between them. Germline V CDR1 and CDR2: DFQATT, SNEGSKA (reference sequence). Here the CDR3 reads CSARGTFGRGVLEDMDEQYF. As DNA, the CDR3 is TGCAGTGCTAGAGGGACGTTTGGACGGGGTGTTCTTGAGGACATGGACGAGCAGTACTTC.

J is TRBJ2-3 and V is TRBV6-4; D is unresolved. The length of the CDR3 is 12 residues. V shed 0 bases and J shed 4 bases, with 2 bases lying between them. From germline, CDR1 is MRHNA and CDR2 SNTAGT. CDR3 bases: TGTGCCAGCAGTGACTCGGCAGATACGCAGTATTTT. Its protein product is CASSDSADTQYF.

The CDR3 bases are TGTGCCAGCAGCTTTTTTGCTCACAATGAGCAGTTCTTC. Protein sequence: CASSFFAHNEQFF. The chain employs TRBV7-2 and TRBJ2-1; D is undetermined. V was clipped by 3 bases and J by 5 bases, with 8 bases between them. Germline V gives CDR1 SGHTA, CDR2 FQGNSA. The CDR3 extends over 13 amino acids. The full variable domain, in which reference TRBV7-2 and TRBJ2-1 provide the parts outside the CDR3, is GAGVSQSPSNKVTEKGKDVELRCDPISGHTALYWYRQSLGQGLEFLIYFQGNSAPDKSGLPSDRFSAERTGGSVSTLTIQRTQQEDSAVYLCASSFFAHNEQFFGPGTRLTVL.